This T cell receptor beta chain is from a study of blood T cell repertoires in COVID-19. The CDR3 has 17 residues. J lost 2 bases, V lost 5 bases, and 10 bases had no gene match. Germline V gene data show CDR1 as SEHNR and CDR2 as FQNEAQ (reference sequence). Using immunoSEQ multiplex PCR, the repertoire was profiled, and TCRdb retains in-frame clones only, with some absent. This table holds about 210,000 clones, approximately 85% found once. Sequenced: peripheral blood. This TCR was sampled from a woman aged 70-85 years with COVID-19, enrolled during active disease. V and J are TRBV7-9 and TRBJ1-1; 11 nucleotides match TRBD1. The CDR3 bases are TGTGCCAGCAGCGGAGGGTTAGGACAGGGGGCTAACACTGAAGCTTTCTTT. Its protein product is CASSGGLGQGANTEAFF.